The subject of this entry is one T cell receptor (beta chain). Its specificity is unknown. This CDR3 is built from 17 residues. The germline V gene encodes CDR1 KGHDR and CDR2 SFDVKD. With V trimmed by 4 bases and J by 0 bases, 8 bases remained unmatched. The sample is drawn from a study of T cells in Graves' hyperthyroidism and ophthalmopathy. Criteria for exclusion of patients were uncontrolled infection, other autoimmune disease, pregnancy or lactation. TCR beta CDR3 regions were amplified from RNA. TCR CDR3 underwent first-round RT-PCR with the HTBI primer set. TCRdb recomputed calls from the multiplex PCR reads with MiXCR, one row per CDR3 protein. The sample lists about 640,000 distinct CDR3 sequences, roughly 45% occurring once. The study's findings and limits: Separating ophthalmopathy from stable hyperthyroidism was achieved by a 13 V-J model. Most thyroid clonotypes expanded above 0.001 appeared in blood too. A median roughly six months before onset, the model predicted ophthalmopathy.

Material: peripheral blood or thyroid tissue (not recorded which). The rearrangement uses TRBV24-1 and TRBJ2-5, with 9 bases fitting TRBD1. This receptor was taken from an adult man with Graves' disease, either hyperthyroidism or ophthalmopathy (not recorded which). The CDR3 sequence: CATSDSGQGPYQETQYF. The CDR3 DNA sequence: TGTGCCACCAGTGACTCGGGACAGGGACCTTACCAAGAGACCCAGTACTTC.